The present entry profiles one TCR beta chain with its context. The data are from a study of blood T cells in healthy people across ages. Whole-study context: Researchers report that template switching captured about one barcoded beta molecule per two T cells.

Through a sample-barcoded 5' primer and a J-beta primer mix, a second PCR was run for roughly 7 to 11 cycles. TCRdb re-derived calls from the 5' RACE reads in MiXCR, one entry per CDR3 protein. The sample holds hundreds of thousands of distinct CDR3 sequences, around half seen once. The sequence came from a woman aged 55 to 70 in good health. The sample taken for sequencing was blood.

CDR3 sequence (DNA): TGTGCCAGCAGCCCAAACAGGGGGAACTATGGCTACACCTTC. It yields the protein CASSPNRGNYGYTF. The chain recombines TRBV2 with TRBJ1-2, with TRBD1 identical over 8 bases. Trimming removed 6 bases from V and 2 bases from J; junction bases left unmatched: 5. Germline CDR1 reads SNHLY; CDR2 reads FYNNEI. CDR3 length: 14 amino acids.